A single sample gave rise to the 15 T cell receptor beta chains below, sequenced in a study of T cells in Graves' hyperthyroidism and ophthalmopathy (dated by TCRdb to the late 2010s). Libraries were prepared through multiplex PCR. Sequenced on an Illumina HiSeq 2000. Amplification of TCR beta CDR3 regions was carried out from RNA transcripts. The TCR CDR3 was subjected to a first round of RT-PCR using the HTBI primer set and the Qiagen OneStep RT-PCR kit. In TCRdb, the public reads were trimmed at Q25 with fastp and aligned with MiXCR, with productive beta chains retained. CDR3 protein sequences are deduplicated, and each keeps its most common genes and DNA. Counted in this sample were some 560,000 distinct CDR3 sequences; 15% to 17% of them appeared once. Under 8% of the sample goes to the ten largest clones. The sample comprised blood. The source is a woman in her twenties or thirties with Graves' hyperthyroidism.

This clonotype was seen many times. The J gene is TRBJ2-2, the V gene TRBV12-3 or TRBV12-4; D unresolved. The CDR3 has 13 residues. V lost 5 bases to trimming and J lost 5 bases, with 9 bases between them. The DNA of the CDR3 is TGTGCCAGCAGTCCCCCCCTTACCGGGGAGCTGTTTTTT. Translating it yields CASSPPLTGELFF.

This clonotype showed up many times. The V and J genes are TRBV6-5 and TRBJ2-7; D ambiguous. Per the germline V gene, CDR1 is MNHEY and CDR2 is SVGAGI. This CDR3 has 13 amino acids. Trimming shortened V by 0 bases and J by 4 bases, and 7 bases separated the two germline ends. This CDR3 reads CASSYSFGYEQYF. As DNA, the CDR3 is TGTGCCAGCAGTTACTCTTTCGGGTACGAGCAGTACTTC.

This chain links TRBV10-3 with TRBJ2-2; unclear D gene. The V end lost 11 bases, the J end lost 3 bases, and 13 bases lay between the germline ends. Germline CDR1 reads ENHRY; CDR2 reads SYGVKD. There are 13 residues in the CDR3. The CDR3 bases are TGTGCCTCCGGCACAGCAGACACCGGGGAGCTGTTTTTT. Its protein product is CASGTADTGELFF.

In the case of this clonotype: A much larger clonotype is one base distant, so this may be a read error. In this CDR3 the conserved last residue, phenylalanine or tryptophan, is missing, so a read error is likely. The rearrangement links TRBV7-2 to TRBJ1-1; D gene unclear. The CDR3 covers 14 residues. Trimming removed 5 bases from V and 1 base from J, with 11 bases in between. Germline values: CDR1 SGHTA, CDR2 FQGNSA. The CDR3 loop reads CASSLAVRNTEAFL. The DNA of the CDR3 is TGTGCCAGCAGCCTCGCAGTACGGAACACTGAAGCTTTCCTT.

The chain couples TRBV20-1 to TRBJ2-7, with 7 bases matching TRBD1. The CDR3 is made up of 16 amino acids. Losses at the gene ends were 4 bases for V and 3 bases for J; bases not matched to a gene: 15. Germline V CDR1 and CDR2: DFQATT, SNEGSKA (reference sequence). The CDR3 spells CSANNGQTGTLYEQYF. CDR3 in DNA: TGCAGTGCTAACAACGGACAGACAGGGACCCTCTACGAGCAGTACTTC.

This clonotype was seen at least ten times. The genes are TRBV7-9 and TRBJ2-7, with 7 nucleotides matching TRBD2. Looked up from germline, CDR1 is SEHNR and CDR2 is FQNEAQ (reference sequence). V lost 0 bases, J lost 0 bases, and 5 bases stayed unmatched. This CDR3 region has 16 residues. In nucleotides, the CDR3 is TGTGCCAGCAGCTTAGCGCCTAGCGGTTACTCCTACGAGCAGTACTTC. Its protein product is CASSLAPSGYSYEQYF.

CDR3: CASSQGQHSLNTEAFF. The CDR3 nucleotides are TGTGCCAGCAGCCAGGGACAGCATTCCCTGAACACTGAAGCTTTCTTT. This rearrangement joins TRBV7-2 to TRBJ1-1, with TRBD1 identical over 7 bases. This CDR3 is 16 amino acids long. CDR1 SGHTA and CDR2 FQGNSA come from the germline V gene. The V segment lost 5 bases and the J segment 0 bases; nucleotides outside the gene matches: 9.

This clonotype has only a few counts. The chain combines TRBV6-1 with TRBJ2-2; 7 nucleotides agree with TRBD1. Germline-derived CDR1 and CDR2 are MNHNS and SASEGT. The CDR3 extends over 15 amino acids. V shed 6 bases, J shed 6 bases, and the junction held 10 bases outside the gene matches. CDR3 coding DNA: TGTGCCAGCAGGGCCGGGACAGCCTATCCCGGGGAGCTGTTTTTT. Translated: CASRAGTAYPGELFF.

This clonotype showed up many times. J is TRBJ2-7 and V is TRBV19; TRBD2 matches 7 bases. In germline, CDR1 is LNHDA, CDR2 SQIVND (reference sequence). This CDR3 contains 15 residues. V dropped 1 base and J dropped 0; count of bases not matched to a gene: 3. The CDR3, as DNA: TGTGCCAGTAGTATAGCGGGAGGCCTCTCCTACGAGCAGTACTTC. This gives the protein CASSIAGGLSYEQYF. Based on the CDR3 plus reference TRBV19 and TRBJ2-7, the full variable domain is DGGITQSPKYLFRKEGQNVTLSCEQNLNHDAMYWYRQDPGQGLRLIYYSQIVNDFQKGDIAEGYSVSREKKESFPLTVTSAQKNPTAFYLCASSIAGGLSYEQYFGPGTRLTVT.

This clonotype was recorded many times. This sequence joins TRBV10-3 and TRBJ2-3; 7 bases line up with TRBD2. The CDR3 consists of 14 residues. The trim removed 11 bases at V and 0 bases at J, leaving 8 bases unmatched. Germline lookup yields CDR1 ENHRY and CDR2 SYGVKD. The CDR3 loop reads CAGKSGKSTDTQYF. The CDR3 DNA follows: TGTGCCGGAAAGAGCGGGAAGAGCACAGATACGCAGTATTTT.

This clonotype was detected a few times. The rearrangement links TRBV25-1 to TRBJ1-1, with TRBD1 as a possible D gene (6 bases). The V gene's germline CDR1 is MGHDK and CDR2 SYGVNS. The CDR3 is 16 residues long. V was pared by 3 bases and J by 4 bases, with 18 bases between. The CDR3 reads CASSELTGTRSTEAFF. CDR3 coding DNA: TGTGCCAGCAGTGAGTTGACAGGTACGAGGTCCACTGAAGCTTTCTTT.

The table lists this clonotype with many counts. The chain employs TRBV6-2 or TRBV6-3 and TRBJ2-1; no clear D. Trimming removed 4 bases from V and 9 bases from J, with 13 bases in between. CDR1 MNHEY and CDR2 SVGEGT come from the germline V gene. The CDR3 loop spans 13 amino acids. CDR3 sequence: CASSSGPRSEQFF. Written as DNA, the CDR3 is TGTGCCAGCAGTTCCGGACCTCGCAGTGAGCAGTTCTTC.

The chain is built from TRBV14 and TRBJ2-1; 13 positions agree with TRBD2. The CDR3 has 17 amino acids. The germline V gene has CDR1 SGHDN and CDR2 FVKESK. The V gene end was trimmed by 1 base and the J gene end by 9 bases; junction bases not matched to a gene: 9. CDR3 sequence reads: CASSQVFGLAGVAEQFF. For the CDR3, the DNA is TGTGCCAGCAGCCAAGTTTTCGGACTAGCGGGAGTGGCTGAGCAGTTCTTC.

The rearrangement links TRBV4-1 to TRBJ2-1; 9 bases align to TRBD2. V was clipped by 2 bases and J by 8 bases; unmatched bases: 10. The CDR3 sequence is 16 residues long. Germline V gene data show CDR1 as MGHRA and CDR2 as YSYEKL. The CDR3 DNA follows: TGCGCCAGCAGCCAAAGGTACGCGGGAGGGTTTGATGAGCAGTTCTTC. This sequence encodes CASSQRYAGGFDEQFF.

The sample holds many counts of this clonotype. This chain links TRBV27 with TRBJ1-1; D gene ambiguous. CDR3 length: 13 residues. Germline CDR1 MNHEY, CDR2 SMNVEV (reference sequence). Trimming took 0 bases from V and 1 from J, leaving 3 bases between them. The CDR3 reads CASSLSENTEAFF. The CDR3 nucleotides read TGTGCCAGCAGTTTATCTGAGAACACTGAAGCTTTCTTT.